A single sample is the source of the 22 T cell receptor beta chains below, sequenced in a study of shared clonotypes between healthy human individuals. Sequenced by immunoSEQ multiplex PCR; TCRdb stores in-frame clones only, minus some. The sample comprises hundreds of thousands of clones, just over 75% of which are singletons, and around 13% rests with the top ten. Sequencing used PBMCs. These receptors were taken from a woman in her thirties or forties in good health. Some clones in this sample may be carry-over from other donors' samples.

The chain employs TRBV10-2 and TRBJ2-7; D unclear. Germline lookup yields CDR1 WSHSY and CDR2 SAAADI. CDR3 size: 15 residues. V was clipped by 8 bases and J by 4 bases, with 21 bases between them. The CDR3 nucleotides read TGCGCCAGCGCCCCCCATGGAGTTAACCTTTACGAGCAGTACTTC. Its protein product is CASAPHGVNLYEQYF.

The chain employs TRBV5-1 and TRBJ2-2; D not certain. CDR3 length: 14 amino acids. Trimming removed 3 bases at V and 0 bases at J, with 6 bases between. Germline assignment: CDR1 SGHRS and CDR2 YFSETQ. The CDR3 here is CASSYGSNTGELFF. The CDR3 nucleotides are TGCGCCAGCAGCTATGGGTCGAACACCGGGGAGCTGTTTTTT.

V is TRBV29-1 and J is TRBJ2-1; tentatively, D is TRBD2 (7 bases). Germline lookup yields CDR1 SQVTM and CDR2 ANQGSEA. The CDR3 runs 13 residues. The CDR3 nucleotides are TGCAGTTGGGGGCGGGGGATTTACAATGAGCAGTTCTTC. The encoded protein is CSWGRGIYNEQFF.

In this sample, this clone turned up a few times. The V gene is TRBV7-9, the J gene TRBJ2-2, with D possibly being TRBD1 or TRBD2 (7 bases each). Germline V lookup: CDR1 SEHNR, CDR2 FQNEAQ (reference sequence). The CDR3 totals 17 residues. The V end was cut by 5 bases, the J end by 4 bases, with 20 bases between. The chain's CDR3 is CASSPGGGLAATGELFF. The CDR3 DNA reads TGTGCCAGCAGCCCAGGGGGGGGTCTAGCGGCCACCGGGGAGCTGTTTTTT. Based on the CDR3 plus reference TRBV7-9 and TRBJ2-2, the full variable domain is DTGVSQNPRHKITKRGQNVTFRCDPISEHNRLYWYRQTLGQGPEFLTYFQNEAQLEKSRLLSDRFSAERPKGSFSTLEIQRTEQGDSAMYLCASSPGGGLAATGELFFGEGSRLTVL.

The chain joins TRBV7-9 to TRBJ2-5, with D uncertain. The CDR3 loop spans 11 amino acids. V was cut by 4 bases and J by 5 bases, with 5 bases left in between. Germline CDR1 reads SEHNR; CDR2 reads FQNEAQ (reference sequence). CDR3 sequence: CASSWSETQYF. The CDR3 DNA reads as TGTGCCAGCAGCTGGTCGGAGACCCAGTACTTC.

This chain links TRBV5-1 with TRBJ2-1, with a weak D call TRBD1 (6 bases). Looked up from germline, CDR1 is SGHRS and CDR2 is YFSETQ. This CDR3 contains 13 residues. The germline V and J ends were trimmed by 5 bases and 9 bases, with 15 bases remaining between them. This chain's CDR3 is CASSAQGTVEQFF. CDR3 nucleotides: TGCGCCAGCAGTGCACAGGGAACTGTTGAGCAGTTCTTC.

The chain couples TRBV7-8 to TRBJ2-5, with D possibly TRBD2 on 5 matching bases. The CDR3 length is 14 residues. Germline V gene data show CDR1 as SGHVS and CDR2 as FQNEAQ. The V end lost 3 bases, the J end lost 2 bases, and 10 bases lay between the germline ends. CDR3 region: CASSFRTGQETQYF. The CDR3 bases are TGTGCCAGCAGCTTTAGGACGGGACAAGAGACCCAGTACTTC. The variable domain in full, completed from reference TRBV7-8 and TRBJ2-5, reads GAGVSQSPRYKVAKRGQDVALRCDPISGHVSLFWYQQALGQGPEFLTYFQNEAQLDKSGLPSDRFFAERPEGSVSTLKIQRTQQEDSAVYLCASSFRTGQETQYFGPGTRLLVL.

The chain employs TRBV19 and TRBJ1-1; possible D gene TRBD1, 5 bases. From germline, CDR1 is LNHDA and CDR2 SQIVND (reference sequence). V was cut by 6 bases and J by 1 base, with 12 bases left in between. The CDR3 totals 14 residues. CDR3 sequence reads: CASRWGRGNTEAFF. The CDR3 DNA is TGTGCCAGTAGGTGGGGCCGAGGGAACACTGAAGCTTTCTTT.

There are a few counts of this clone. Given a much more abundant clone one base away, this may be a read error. The CDR3 region is CASSLRQGTEAFF. DNA of the CDR3: TGTGCCAGCAGCTTAAGACAGGGCACTGAAGCTTTCTTT. This chain uses TRBV7-3 with TRBJ1-1; 7 bases align to TRBD1. The CDR3 contains 13 residues. J was trimmed by 4 bases and V by 1 base; bases with no gene match: 0. The V gene's germline CDR1 is SGHTA and CDR2 FQGTGA. Full variable domain (rest looked up from reference TRBV7-3 and TRBJ1-1): GAGVSQTPSNKVTEKGKYVELRCDPISGHTALYWYRQSLGQGPEFLIYFQGTGAADDSGLPNDRFFAVRPEGSVSTLKIQRTERGDSAVYLCASSLRQGTEAFFGQGTRLTVV.

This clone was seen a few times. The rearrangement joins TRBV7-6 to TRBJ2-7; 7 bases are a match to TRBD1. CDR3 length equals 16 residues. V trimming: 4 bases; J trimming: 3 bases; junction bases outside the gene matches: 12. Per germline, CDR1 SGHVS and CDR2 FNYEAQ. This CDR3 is CASSSRAGTAFYEQYF. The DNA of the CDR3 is TGTGCCAGCAGCTCAAGAGCCGGGACAGCGTTCTACGAGCAGTACTTC.

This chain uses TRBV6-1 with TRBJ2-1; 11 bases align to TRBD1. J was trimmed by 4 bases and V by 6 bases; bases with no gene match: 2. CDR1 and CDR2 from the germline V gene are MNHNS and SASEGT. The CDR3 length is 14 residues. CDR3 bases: TGTGCCAGCAGGGGGGACAGGGGGTACAATGAGCAGTTCTTC. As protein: CASRGDRGYNEQFF.

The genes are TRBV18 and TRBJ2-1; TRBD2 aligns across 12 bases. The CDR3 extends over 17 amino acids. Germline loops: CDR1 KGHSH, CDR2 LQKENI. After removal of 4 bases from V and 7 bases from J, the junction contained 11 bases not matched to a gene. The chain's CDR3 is CASSLNPLAGGPNEQFF. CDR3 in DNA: TGTGCCAGCTCACTCAATCCTCTAGCGGGAGGGCCGAATGAGCAGTTCTTC. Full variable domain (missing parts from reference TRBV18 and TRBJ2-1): NAGVMQNPRHLVRRRGQEARLRCSPMKGHSHVYWYRQLPEEGLKFMVYLQKENIIDESGMPKERFSAEFPKEGPSILRIQQVVRGDSAAYFCASSLNPLAGGPNEQFFGPGTRLTVL.

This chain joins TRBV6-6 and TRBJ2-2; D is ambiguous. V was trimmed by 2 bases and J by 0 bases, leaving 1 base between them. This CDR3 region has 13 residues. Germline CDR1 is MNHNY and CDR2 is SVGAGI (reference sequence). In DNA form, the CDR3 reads TGTGCCAGCAGTTACCCGAACACCGGGGAGCTGTTTTTT. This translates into CASSYPNTGELFF.

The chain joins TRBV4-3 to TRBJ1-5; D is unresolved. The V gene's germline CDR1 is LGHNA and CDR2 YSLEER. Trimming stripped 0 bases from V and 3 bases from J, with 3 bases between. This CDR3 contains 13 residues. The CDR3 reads CASSQDNNQPQHF. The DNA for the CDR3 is TGCGCCAGCAGCCAAGACAACAATCAGCCCCAGCATTTT.

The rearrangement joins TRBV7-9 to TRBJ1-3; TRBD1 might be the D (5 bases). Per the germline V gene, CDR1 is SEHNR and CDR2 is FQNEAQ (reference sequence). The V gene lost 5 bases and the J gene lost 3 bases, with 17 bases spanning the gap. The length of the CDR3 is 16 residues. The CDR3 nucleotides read TGTGCCAGCAGCCCGCGGGGGATCGGTCTTGGAAACACCATATATTTT. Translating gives CASSPRGIGLGNTIYF.

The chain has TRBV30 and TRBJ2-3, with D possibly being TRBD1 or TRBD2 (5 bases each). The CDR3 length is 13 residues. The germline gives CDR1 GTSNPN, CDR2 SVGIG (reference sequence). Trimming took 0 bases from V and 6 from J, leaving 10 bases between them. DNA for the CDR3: TGTGCCTGGAGTGTAAGGGACCCCGATACGCAGTATTTT. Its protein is CAWSVRDPDTQYF.

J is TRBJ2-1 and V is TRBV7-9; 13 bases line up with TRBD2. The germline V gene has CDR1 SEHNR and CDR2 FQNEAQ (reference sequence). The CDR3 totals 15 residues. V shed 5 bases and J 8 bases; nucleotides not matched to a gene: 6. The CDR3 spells CASSPRTSGSHEQFF. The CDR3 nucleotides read TGTGCCAGCAGCCCGAGGACTAGCGGGAGCCATGAGCAGTTCTTC.

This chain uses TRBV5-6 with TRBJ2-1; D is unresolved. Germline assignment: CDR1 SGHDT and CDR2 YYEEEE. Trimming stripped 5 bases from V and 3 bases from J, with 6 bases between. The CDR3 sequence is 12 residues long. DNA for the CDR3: TGTGCCAGCAGTAGAGGCTACAATGAGCAGTTCTTC. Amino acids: CASSRGYNEQFF.

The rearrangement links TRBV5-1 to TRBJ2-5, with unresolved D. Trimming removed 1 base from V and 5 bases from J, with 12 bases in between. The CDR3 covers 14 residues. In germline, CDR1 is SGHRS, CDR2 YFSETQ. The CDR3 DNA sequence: TGCGCCAGCAGCTTGACCGGGTTGAGGGAGACCCAGTACTTC. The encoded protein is CASSLTGLRETQYF.

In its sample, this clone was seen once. In DNA, the CDR3 is TGTGCCAGCAGGTCGGGAGGACGTAGAGAAAAACTGTTTTTT. This codes for CASRSGGRREKLFF. The chain combines TRBV2 with TRBJ1-4; no firm D call. Germline V CDR1 and CDR2: SNHLY, FYNNEI. This CDR3 region has 14 residues. V was pared by 6 bases and J by 8 bases, with 16 bases between.

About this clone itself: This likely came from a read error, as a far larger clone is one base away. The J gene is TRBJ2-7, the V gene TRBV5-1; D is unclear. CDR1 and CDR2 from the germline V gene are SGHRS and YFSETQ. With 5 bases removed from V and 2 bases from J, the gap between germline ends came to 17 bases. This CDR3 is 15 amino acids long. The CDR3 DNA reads TGCGCCAGCAGTTTCCTCCGCTACTCACCCTACGAGCAGTACTTC. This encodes CASSFLRYSPYEQYF. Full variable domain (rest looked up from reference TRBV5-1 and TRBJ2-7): KAGVTQTPRYLIKTRGQQVTLSCSPISGHRSVSWYQQTPGQGLQFLFEYFSETQRNKGNFPGRFSGRQFSNSRSEMNVSTLELGDSALYLCASSFLRYSPYEQYFGPGTRLTVT.

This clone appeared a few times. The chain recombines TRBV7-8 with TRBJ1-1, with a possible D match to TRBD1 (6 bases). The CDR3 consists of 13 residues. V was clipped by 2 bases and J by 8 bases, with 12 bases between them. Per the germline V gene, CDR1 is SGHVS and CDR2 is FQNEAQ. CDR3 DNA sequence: TGTGCCAGCAGCTTATGGGGGGCGCGGGAAGCTTTCTTT. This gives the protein CASSLWGAREAFF. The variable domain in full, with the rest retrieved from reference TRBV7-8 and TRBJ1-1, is GAGVSQSPRYKVAKRGQDVALRCDPISGHVSLFWYQQALGQGPEFLTYFQNEAQLDKSGLPSDRFFAERPEGSVSTLKIQRTQQEDSAVYLCASSLWGAREAFFGQGTRLTVV.